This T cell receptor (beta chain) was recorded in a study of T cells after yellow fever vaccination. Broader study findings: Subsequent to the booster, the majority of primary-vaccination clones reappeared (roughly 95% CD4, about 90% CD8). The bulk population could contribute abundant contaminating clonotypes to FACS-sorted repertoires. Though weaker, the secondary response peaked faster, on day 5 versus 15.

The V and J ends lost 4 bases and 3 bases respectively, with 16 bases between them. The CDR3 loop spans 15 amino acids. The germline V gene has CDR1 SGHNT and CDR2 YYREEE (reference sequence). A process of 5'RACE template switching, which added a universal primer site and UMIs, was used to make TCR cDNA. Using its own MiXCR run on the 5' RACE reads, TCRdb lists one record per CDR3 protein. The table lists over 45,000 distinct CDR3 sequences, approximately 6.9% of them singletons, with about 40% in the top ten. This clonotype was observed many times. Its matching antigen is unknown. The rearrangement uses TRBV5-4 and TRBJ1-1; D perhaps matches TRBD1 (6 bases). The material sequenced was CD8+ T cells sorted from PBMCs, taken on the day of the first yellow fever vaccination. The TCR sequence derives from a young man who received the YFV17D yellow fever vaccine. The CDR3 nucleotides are TGTGCCAGCAGCGATTGGACAGCTAAGCACACTGAAGCTTTCTTT. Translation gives CASSDWTAKHTEAFF. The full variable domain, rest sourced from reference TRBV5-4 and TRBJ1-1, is ETGVTQSPTHLIKTRGQQVTLRCSSQSGHNTVSWYQQALGQGPQFIFQYYREEENGRGNFPPRFSGLQFPNYSSELNVNALELDDSALYLCASSDWTAKHTEAFFGQGTRLTVV.